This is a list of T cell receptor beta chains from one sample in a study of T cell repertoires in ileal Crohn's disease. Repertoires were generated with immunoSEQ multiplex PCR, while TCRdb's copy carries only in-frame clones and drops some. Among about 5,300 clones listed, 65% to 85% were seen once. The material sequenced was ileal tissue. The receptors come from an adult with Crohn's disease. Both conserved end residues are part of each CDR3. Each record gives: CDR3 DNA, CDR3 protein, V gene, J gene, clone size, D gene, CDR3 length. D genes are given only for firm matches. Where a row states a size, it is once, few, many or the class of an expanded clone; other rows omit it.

TGTGCCTGGAAGACCGGGACAGGGGGCTACGAGCAGTACTTC	CAWKTGTGGYEQYF	TRBV30	TRBJ2-7	NA	TRBD1	14
TGTGCCAGCAGTGAAGGTGGAAACACCATATATTTT	CASSEGGNTIYF	TRBV2	TRBJ1-3	NA	NA	12
TGTGCCAGCAGCTTCCGGACAGGAGCTTTCTTT	CASSFRTGAFF	TRBV13	TRBJ1-1	NA	TRBD1	11
TGTGCCAGCAGCTTTTCTGGTGCATCAGATACGCAGTATTTT	CASSFSGASDTQYF	TRBV7-3	TRBJ2-3	NA	NA	14
TGCGCCAGCAGCTTGGCCAAGACAGTACCTCCGAACACTGAAGCTTTCTTT	CASSLAKTVPPNTEAFF	TRBV5-1	TRBJ1-1	NA	NA	17
TGTGCCAGCAGCTTTCGGCGGGGGATAGGGCTTTATAATTCACCCCTCCACTTT	CASSFRRGIGLYNSPLHF	TRBV5-8	TRBJ1-6	NA	NA	18
TGTGCCAGCAGTTACGCGGGACTAGCGGGACAAGAGACCCAGTACTTC	CASSYAGLAGQETQYF	TRBV6-5	TRBJ2-5	NA	TRBD2	16
TGTGCCAGCAGTGAATGGTATGGACTGATGAATGGCTACACCTTC	CASSEWYGLMNGYTF	TRBV6-1	TRBJ1-2	NA	NA	15
TGTGCCAGCAGTACACAGGGGAGGGGTGAGCAGTTCTTC	CASSTQGRGEQFF	TRBV6-1	TRBJ2-1	NA	NA	13
TGTGCCAGCCGGGGACGGTTCAGCTCTGGAAACACCATATATTTT	CASRGRFSSGNTIYF	TRBV25-1	TRBJ1-3	NA	NA	15
TGTGCCAGCTTAGGGGGAATCACGCAGTATTTT	CASLGGITQYF	TRBV6-1	TRBJ2-3	NA	NA	11
TGCGCCAGCAGCCAAGAGGCGGTGCGGGGATGGCAGCCCCAGCATTTT	CASSQEAVRGWQPQHF	TRBV4-1	TRBJ1-5	NA	NA	16
TGTGCCAGCAGCTTTGGGGCTGTGAACACTGAAGCTTTCTTT	CASSFGAVNTEAFF	TRBV7-8	TRBJ1-1	once	NA	14
TGTGCCAGCAGCGATTATCGGGGGTGGAACACCGGGGAGCTGTTTTTT	CASSDYRGWNTGELFF	TRBV7-9	TRBJ2-2	NA	NA	16
TGTGCCAGTAGTAGACAGAGCCCAACTAATGAAAAACTGTTTTTT	CASSRQSPTNEKLFF	TRBV19	TRBJ1-4	NA	NA	15
TGTGCCAGCAGCTTAGCGTTATTGTCGGGGGGCCGATCCAATGAGCAGTTCTTC	CASSLALLSGGRSNEQFF	TRBV11-2	TRBJ2-1	NA	NA	18
TGTGCCAGCAGCCGAGGGGTTGGAGCTTTCTTT	CASSRGVGAFF	TRBV28	TRBJ1-1	NA	NA	11
TGCGCCAGCAGCCAAGATTGGGGGACTAGCTACGAGCAGTACTTC	CASSQDWGTSYEQYF	TRBV4-3	TRBJ2-7	NA	TRBD2	15
TGCGCCAGCAGCTGGACACAGACTAACACTGAAGCTTTCTTT	CASSWTQTNTEAFF	TRBV5-1	TRBJ1-1	NA	NA	14
TGCGCCAGCAGTCTTACAGGGGGCACTGAAGCTTTCTTT	CASSLTGGTEAFF	TRBV4-1	TRBJ1-1	NA	TRBD1	13
TGTGCCAGCAGGCCACAGGGGGGCAATCAGCCCCAGCATTTT	CASRPQGGNQPQHF	TRBV28	TRBJ1-5	NA	TRBD1	14
TGTGCCAGCAGCCAATCTTCACGTACTGAAGCTTTCTTT	CASSQSSRTEAFF	TRBV14	TRBJ1-1	few	NA	13
TGCGCCAGCAGCCAAGACAGGGTCTCCTCCTACGAGCAGTACTTC	CASSQDRVSSYEQYF	TRBV4-3	TRBJ2-7	few	NA	15
TGTGCCAGCAGCGCGGACAGGGGAGGCGAGCAGTACTTC	CASSADRGGEQYF	TRBV7-7	TRBJ2-7	few	TRBD1	13
TGCGCCAGCAGCGATCCCGGGACTAGGGGCGTCACAGATACGCAGTATTTT	CASSDPGTRGVTDTQYF	TRBV4-3	TRBJ2-3	NA	TRBD2	17
TGTGCCAGCAGCCCTGAGAACGCGAACACCGGGGAGCTGTTTTTT	CASSPENANTGELFF	TRBV14	TRBJ2-2	NA	NA	15
TGCGCCAGCAGCCAATCGGGAGAGACCCAGTACTTC	CASSQSGETQYF	TRBV10-2	TRBJ2-5	NA	NA	12
TGCGCCAGCAGCTTGCAACCGGGACAGGGCCGACTTTCCTATGGCTACACCTTC	CASSLQPGQGRLSYGYTF	TRBV5-1	TRBJ1-2	NA	TRBD1	18
TGCGCCAGCAGCCAAGATTGGGCAGGATCTAACTATGGCTACACCTTC	CASSQDWAGSNYGYTF	TRBV4-3	TRBJ1-2	NA	NA	16
TGTGCCAGCAGTGAATTGGACGAGCAGTACTTC	CASSELDEQYF	TRBV6-1	TRBJ2-7	NA	NA	11
TGTGCCAGCAGAGGCAGGGCGAACACCGGGGAGCTGTTTTTT	CASRGRANTGELFF	TRBV9	TRBJ2-2	NA	NA	14
TGTGCCAGCAGCGTAGATCCTAACACAGATACGCAGTATTTT	CASSVDPNTDTQYF	TRBV9	TRBJ2-3	NA	NA	14
TGTGCCAGCAGCCCGGGACAGCTGGGACAAGAGACCCAGTACTTC	CASSPGQLGQETQYF	TRBV28	TRBJ2-5	few	TRBD1	15
TGTGCCAGCAGCTCCGGGATTAACTATGGCTACACCTTC	CASSSGINYGYTF	TRBV7-3	TRBJ1-2	NA	NA	13
TGTGCCAGCAGCTTAAAGCCGCTTGGCGAGCAGTACTTC	CASSLKPLGEQYF	TRBV11-2	TRBJ2-7	NA	NA	13
TGTGCCAGCAGTCGCCGACAGGCCACTGGAAACTACGAGCAGTACTTC	CASSRRQATGNYEQYF	TRBV6-6	TRBJ2-7	NA	NA	16
TGCGCCAGCAGCTCGATAACAGGGACTAGCACAGATACGCAGTATTTT	CASSSITGTSTDTQYF	TRBV5-1	TRBJ2-3	NA	NA	16